This record covers a single TCR beta chain. This clonotype was counted at least ten times. Its antigen is currently not known. There are no base qualities to consult, and no much larger clone falls within one base. Sequencer: Illumina MiSeq. TCRdb reanalyzed the raw reads on its own, using fastp at Q25 for trimming and MiXCR for clone calling, and kept in-frame beta chains. CDR3 protein duplicates are merged, each entry listing the most common genes and DNA. This sample has nearly 4,500 distinct CDR3 sequences in its table, and just over 9.5% of those were observed once. About 33% of the sample is in the top ten clones. The CDR3 contains 14 residues, cysteine and phenylalanine counted. Only the CDR3 region is kept as DNA, spanning 42 bases read in frame from base 1. The germline V end is reduced by 4 bases and the J end by 4 bases; junction bases left unmatched: 7. The germline V gene supplies CDR1 KGHSH and CDR2 LQKENI.

The data were taken from a study. This chain joins TRBV18 to TRBJ2-7, with 7 middle bases fitting TRBD1. The source material was CD4+ T cells from peripheral blood. The clonotype originates from a human donor with rheumatoid arthritis. Here is the DNA: TGTGCCAGCTCACTAGGACAGGAACCGTACGAGCAGTACTTC. Its product reads: CASSLGQEPYEQYF.